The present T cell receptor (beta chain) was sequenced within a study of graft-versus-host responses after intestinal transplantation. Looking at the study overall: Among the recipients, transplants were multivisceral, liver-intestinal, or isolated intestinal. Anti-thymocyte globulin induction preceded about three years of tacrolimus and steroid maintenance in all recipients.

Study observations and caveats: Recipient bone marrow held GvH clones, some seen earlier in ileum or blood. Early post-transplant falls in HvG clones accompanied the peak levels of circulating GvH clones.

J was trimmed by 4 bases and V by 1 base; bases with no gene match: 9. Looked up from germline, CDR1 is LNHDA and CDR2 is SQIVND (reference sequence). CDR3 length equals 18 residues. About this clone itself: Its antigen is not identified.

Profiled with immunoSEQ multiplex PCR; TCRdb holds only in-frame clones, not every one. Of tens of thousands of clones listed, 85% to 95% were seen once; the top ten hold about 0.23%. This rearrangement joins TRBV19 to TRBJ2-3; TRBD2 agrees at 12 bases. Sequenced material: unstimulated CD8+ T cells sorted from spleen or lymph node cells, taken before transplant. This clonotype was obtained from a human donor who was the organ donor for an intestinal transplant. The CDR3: CASSIGLAGGQRSDTQYF. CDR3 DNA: TGTGCCAGTAGTATAGGCCTAGCGGGGGGGCAACGATCAGATACGCAGTATTTT.